Below, 29 T cell receptor beta chains from the same sample are listed, as sequenced in a study of blood T cells in healthy people across ages. Using a J-beta primer mix together with a sample-barcoded 5' primer, a second PCR was run for roughly 7 to 11 cycles. TCRdb ran MiXCR on the 5' RACE reads and lists one entry per CDR3 protein. The sample has about a million distinct CDR3 sequences; 51% are singletons. Sequences were obtained from blood. These receptors originate from a woman aged 55-75 years in good health.

Comment on this clonotype: This may be a read error, as it is one base from a much larger clone. The chain is built from TRBV4-3 and TRBJ2-7, with D possibly being TRBD2 (6 bases). The DNA end lines up better with TRBJ2-5; the J call may be wrong. Per the germline V gene, CDR1 is LGHNA and CDR2 is YSLEER. The CDR3 is 16 amino acids. The CDR3 DNA reads as TGCGCCAGCAGCCAAGACGGGGTAGTGGGGGGAGAGACCCAGTACTTC. Translation gives CASSQDGVVGGETQYF.

Only a few counts were recorded for this clonotype. This chain links TRBV5-1 with TRBJ2-7; TRBD1 agrees at 8 bases. The V segment lost 7 bases and the J segment 5 bases; nucleotides outside the gene matches: 17. The germline CDR1 and CDR2 sequences are SGHRS and YFSETQ. The CDR3 extends over 16 amino acids. CDR3 DNA: TGCGCCAGCCGTTTTGCCGGGGTCCAGGGGGCGAACGAGCAGTACTTC. It translates to CASRFAGVQGANEQYF.

The chain carries TRBV9 and TRBJ1-2; 7 bases match TRBD1. The germline CDR1 and CDR2 sequences are SGDLS and YYNGEE. The V and J ends lost 3 bases and 4 bases, in that order; junction bases with no gene match: 3. There are 13 residues in the CDR3. The CDR3 loop reads CASSGDSAYGYTF. Here the CDR3 DNA reads TGTGCCAGCAGCGGGGACAGTGCCTATGGCTACACCTTC.

The chain joins TRBV7-6 to TRBJ2-7; the match to TRBD2 covers 9 bases. Germline V lookup: CDR1 SGHVS, CDR2 FNYEAQ. CDR3 length equals 15 residues. The V gene end was trimmed by 5 bases and the J gene end by 4 bases; junction bases not matched to a gene: 9. The chain's CDR3 is CASSREVAGVYEQYF. CDR3 DNA sequence: TGTGCCAGCAGCAGGGAGGTAGCGGGAGTGTACGAGCAGTACTTC. The full variable domain, completed using reference TRBV7-6 and TRBJ2-7, is GAGVSQSPRYKVTKRGQDVALRCDPISGHVSLYWYRQALGQGPEFLTYFNYEAQQDKSGLPNDRFSAERPEGSISTLTIQRTEQRDSAMYRCASSREVAGVYEQYFGPGTRLTVT.

The rearrangement joins TRBV30 to TRBJ2-3; 10 bases agree with TRBD2. The CDR3 runs to 14 residues. J was trimmed by 1 base and V by 6 bases; bases with no gene match: 4. Germline values: CDR1 GTSNPN, CDR2 SVGIG (reference sequence). The CDR3 region is CACHLAGGTDTQYF. The CDR3 region has the DNA TGTGCCTGTCATCTAGCGGGAGGCACAGATACGCAGTATTTT.

This chain's CDR3 is CASNLLGASHNEQFF. In DNA, the CDR3 is TGTGCCAGCAATCTCTTAGGGGCTAGCCACAATGAGCAGTTCTTC. The rearrangement uses TRBV27 and TRBJ2-1, with D possibly being TRBD1 or TRBD2 (5 bases each). The CDR3 has 15 residues. Trimming removed 7 bases at V and 5 bases at J, with 18 bases between. The V gene's germline CDR1 is MNHEY and CDR2 SMNVEV (reference sequence).

This clonotype was counted a few times. The chain employs TRBV20-1 and TRBJ2-3; D remains ambiguous. The CDR3 has 12 residues. With 6 bases removed from V and 7 bases from J, the gap between germline ends came to 14 bases. CDR1 and CDR2 (germline): DFQATT, SNEGSKA (reference sequence). CDR3 sequence: CSASKGENTQYF. DNA of the CDR3: TGCAGTGCCAGCAAAGGAGAAAATACGCAGTATTTT.

This clonotype was observed a handful of times. This may be a read error: a much more frequent sequence differs by one nucleotide. The rearrangement links TRBV20-1 to TRBJ2-5; TRBD2 aligns across 10 bases. Germline V lookup: CDR1 DFQATT, CDR2 SNEGSKA (reference sequence). This CDR3 comprises 13 residues. The CDR3, as DNA: TGCAGTGCTAGAGTAGCGGGAGGAGAGCCCCAGTACTTC. It codes for CSARVAGGEPQYF.

The V and J genes are TRBV5-1 and TRBJ2-1; 9 bases are shared with TRBD1. The germline V gene has CDR1 SGHRS and CDR2 YFSETQ. The ends lost 4 bases at V and 7 bases at J; junction bases unmatched: 9. This CDR3 is built from 15 residues. CDR3 sequence: CASSPQTGGGNEQFF. CDR3 sequence (DNA): TGCGCCAGCAGCCCACAGACAGGGGGTGGGAATGAGCAGTTCTTC. The complete variable domain, with remaining parts taken from reference TRBV5-1 and TRBJ2-1, reads KAGVTQTPRYLIKTRGQQVTLSCSPISGHRSVSWYQQTPGQGLQFLFEYFSETQRNKGNFPGRFSGRQFSNSRSEMNVSTLELGDSALYLCASSPQTGGGNEQFFGPGTRLTVL.

In DNA form, the CDR3 reads TGCGCCAGCAGCCAGGGTTCAGGGAGTTTAAATGAGCAGTTCTTC. Encoded protein: CASSQGSGSLNEQFF. This rearrangement joins TRBV4-1 to TRBJ2-1; the D gene could be TRBD1 or TRBD2 (5 bases each). Trimming pared 3 bases from V and 7 bases from J, leaving 16 bases between. The length of the CDR3 is 15 residues. The germline CDR1 and CDR2 sequences are MGHRA and YSYEKL.

V gene TRBV29-1 combines with J gene TRBJ1-5; a weak D match, TRBD1 (5 bases). The CDR3 is made up of 12 amino acids. Trimming removed 6 bases from V and 4 bases from J, with 10 bases in between. The V gene's germline CDR1 is SQVTM and CDR2 ANQGSEA. The CDR3 protein is CSVGQANQPQHF. As DNA, the CDR3 is TGCAGCGTAGGACAAGCAAATCAGCCCCAGCATTTT. The full variable domain, rest sourced from reference TRBV29-1 and TRBJ1-5, is SAVISQKPSRDICQRGTSLTIQCQVDSQVTMMFWYRQQPGQSLTLIATANQGSEATYESGFVIDKFPISRPNLTFSTLTVSNMSPEDSSIYLCSVGQANQPQHFGDGTRLSIL.

CDR3 in amino acids: CASSQDLPDRAQGGTQYF. CDR3 DNA: TGTGCCAGCAGCCAAGATCTTCCGGACAGGGCCCAGGGGGGGACCCAGTACTTC. V is TRBV4-2 and J is TRBJ2-7; TRBD1 aligns across 8 bases. The J call may be wrong; the DNA end is better matched by TRBJ2-5. Germline values: CDR1 LGHNA, CDR2 YNFKEQ. This CDR3 region has 18 residues.

The chain has TRBV6-2 or TRBV6-3 and TRBJ2-3; D is possibly TRBD2 (5 bases). The CDR3 has 15 residues. CDR1 is MNHEY, CDR2 SVGEGT, per germline. The V end was cut by 6 bases, the J end by 6 bases, with 19 bases between. CDR3 amino acids: CASSRRGALGDTQYF. The CDR3 DNA is TGTGCCAGCAGCCGCCGGGGTGCTCTTGGGGATACGCAGTATTTT.

This chain uses TRBV7-2 with TRBJ2-5, with D hard to call. This CDR3 has 14 residues. Trimming took off 2 bases at V and 3 bases at J, with 10 bases between the two ends. The germline V gene encodes CDR1 SGHTA and CDR2 FQGNSA. This CDR3 is CASSLRPQKETQYF. For the CDR3, the DNA is TGTGCCAGCAGCTTAAGACCACAAAAAGAGACCCAGTACTTC. Supplemented by reference TRBV7-2 and TRBJ2-5, the full variable domain reads GAGVSQSPSNKVTEKGKDVELRCDPISGHTALYWYRQSLGQGLEFLIYFQGNSAPDKSGLPSDRFSAERTGGSVSTLTIQRTQQEDSAVYLCASSLRPQKETQYFGPGTRLLVL.

This clonotype has only a few counts. The J gene is TRBJ2-7, the V gene TRBV5-1, with TRBD1 matching over 7 bases. The ends lost 4 bases at V and 5 bases at J; junction bases unmatched: 9. The CDR3 is made up of 14 amino acids. Germline V gene lookup returns CDR1 SGHRS and CDR2 YFSETQ. The CDR3 DNA sequence: TGCGCCAGCAGCCCCGACAGGGTTTACCACGAGCAGTACTTC. Its protein is CASSPDRVYHEQYF.

This clonotype was counted between two and nine times. The rearrangement joins TRBV6-2 or TRBV6-3 to TRBJ2-3, with D hard to call. The CDR3 contains 16 residues. The V end lost 0 bases, the J end lost 3 bases, and 13 bases lay between the germline ends. CDR1 and CDR2 from the germline V gene are MNHEY and SVGEGT. The CDR3 nucleotides are TGTGCCAGCAGTTACTCGAGGCAATACGCAACAGATACGCAGTATTTT. Its translation: CASSYSRQYATDTQYF.

A word on this clonotype: With a much larger clone just one base away, this may be a read error. This rearrangement joins TRBV6-6 to TRBJ2-4; perhaps TRBD1 as D (6 bases). The J call is doubtful: the DNA matches TRBJ2-7 better. The germline V gene encodes CDR1 MNHNY and CDR2 SVGAGI (reference sequence). The CDR3 runs 14 residues. CDR3 bases: TGTGCCAGCAGTTACGCGGTCAGGGGCTACGAGCAGTACTTC. Translated, it gives CASSYAVRGYEQYF.

V gene TRBV4-3 combines with J gene TRBJ1-1; TRBD1 might be the D (6 bases). Germline CDR1 reads LGHNA; CDR2 reads YSLEER. CDR3 size: 17 residues. V was shortened by 2 bases and J by 1 base, with 17 bases between the two germline ends. The CDR3 here is CASSQNVGQGRNTEAFF. The CDR3 bases are TGCGCCAGCAGCCAAAATGTAGGGCAGGGGAGGAACACTGAAGCTTTCTTT.

J is TRBJ1-2 and V is TRBV7-9; no reliable D call. Germline CDR1 and CDR2: SEHNR and FQNEAQ (reference sequence). The CDR3 has 13 amino acids. V lost 5 bases and J lost 8, with 15 bases in between. The DNA for the CDR3 is TGTGCCAGCAGCCCTAAAGGCGACGTCGGCTACACCTTC. Its translation: CASSPKGDVGYTF.

This clonotype was seen a single time. This chain links TRBV3-1 with TRBJ2-5; no firm D call. Germline V gives CDR1 LGHDT, CDR2 YNNKEL (reference sequence). CDR3 length: 13 residues. Deletions cut 1 base from V and 6 bases from J, with 9 bases between. DNA of the CDR3: TGTGCCAGCAGCCAAGTATCCGATCAGACCCAGTACTTC. Amino acids: CASSQVSDQTQYF.

This chain uses TRBV25-1 with TRBJ2-5; unclear D gene. The ends were cut back, 2 bases at V and 4 bases at J, with 5 bases in the middle. This CDR3 spans 12 amino acids. Germline lookup yields CDR1 MGHDK and CDR2 SYGVNS. The CDR3 coding sequence is TGTGCCAGCAGTGAACACGGAGAGACCCAGTACTTC. Its protein is CASSEHGETQYF.

This clonotype has just a few counts. The J gene is TRBJ2-1, the V gene TRBV7-9; 8 bases align to TRBD2. The CDR3 has 16 residues. Germline V gene sequence: CDR1 SEHNR, CDR2 FQNEAQ (reference sequence). With V trimmed by 2 bases and J by 0 bases, 3 bases remained unmatched. CDR3 amino acids: CASSLSLAGSYNEQFF. As DNA, the CDR3 is TGTGCCAGCAGCTTATCGCTAGCGGGCTCCTACAATGAGCAGTTCTTC.

The chain has TRBV7-9 and TRBJ2-1; no clear D. Trimming cost V 5 bases and J 8 bases, with 13 bases left between them. The CDR3 runs 13 residues. Germline V gene lookup returns CDR1 SEHNR and CDR2 FQNEAQ (reference sequence). CDR3 in DNA: TGTGCCAGCAGCCTCGACCCTCGGGATGAGCAGTTCTTC. This gives the protein CASSLDPRDEQFF.

This clonotype was seen only once. A much larger clonotype is one base distant, so this may be a read error. V and J are TRBV20-1 and TRBJ2-1, with D perhaps matching TRBD1 (6 bases). Germline values: CDR1 DFQATT, CDR2 SNEGSKA (reference sequence). V lost 3 bases and J lost 10, with 19 bases in between. The CDR3 has 14 amino acids. The CDR3 DNA reads TGCAGTGCTAGGAAATGGGACACGTCCTACGAGCAGTTCTTC. Protein sequence: CSARKWDTSYEQFF.

The rearrangement joins TRBV14 to TRBJ2-7, with a tentative D call TRBD2 (5 bases). The germline V and J ends were trimmed by 0 bases and 4 bases, with 16 bases remaining between them. CDR1 and CDR2 from the germline V gene are SGHDN and FVKESK. The CDR3 contains 16 residues. The CDR3 sequence is CASSQDRGFAKYEQYF. CDR3 bases: TGTGCCAGCAGCCAAGATCGAGGGTTCGCAAAATACGAGCAGTACTTC.

The V and J genes are TRBV5-1 and TRBJ2-1; D is unresolved. Germline V CDR1 and CDR2: SGHRS, YFSETQ. V lost 0 bases and J lost 8, with 12 bases in between. This CDR3 spans 14 amino acids. CDR3 sequence (DNA): TGCGCCAGCAGCTTGGGACTCCAAGTCCATGAGCAGTTCTTC. As protein: CASSLGLQVHEQFF.

V gene TRBV29-1 combines with J gene TRBJ2-6, with no clear D. V lost 2 bases and J lost 2, with 7 bases in between. The CDR3 runs 14 residues. Per germline, CDR1 SQVTM and CDR2 ANQGSEA. The DNA of the CDR3 is TGCAGCGTTGAATTGGGAACTGGGGCCAACGTCCTGACTTTC. This sequence encodes CSVELGTGANVLTF.

This clonotype has at least ten counts. The rearrangement uses TRBV29-1 and TRBJ2-6, with a weak D call TRBD1 (6 bases). The V gene lost 6 bases and the J gene lost 2 bases, with 11 bases spanning the gap. CDR3 length: 14 amino acids. Germline CDR1 SQVTM, CDR2 ANQGSEA. The CDR3 coding sequence is TGCAGCGTGACGTCAGGGGCTGGGGCCAACGTCCTGACTTTC. Its protein product is CSVTSGAGANVLTF.

The CDR3 loop reads CASSVGQAFGGYTF. DNA of the CDR3: TGCGCCAGCAGCGTGGGACAGGCCTTCGGGGGCTACACCTTC. The chain recombines TRBV5-1 with TRBJ1-2; 8 bases align to TRBD1. The CDR3 covers 14 residues. The germline V gene encodes CDR1 SGHRS and CDR2 YFSETQ. Losses at the gene ends were 4 bases for V and 8 bases for J; bases not matched to a gene: 10.